The 29 T cell receptor beta chains given below trace back to one sample, sequenced in a study of neurological immune-mediated disorders. TCRdb passed the 5' RACE reads through MiXCR, listing each CDR3 protein once. The repertoire holds approximately 48,000 distinct CDR3 sequences, with 10% to 13% as singletons. The sequencing input was PBMCs. These receptors were taken from a man between 65 and 79 years old with HTLV-1-associated myelopathy (HAM/TSP).

This clonotype was picked up many times. This chain's CDR3 is CATSEPTPGLAGSTAYNEQFF. The CDR3 DNA follows: TGTGCCACCAGTGAGCCGACACCGGGACTAGCGGGGAGTACCGCCTACAATGAGCAGTTCTTC. This chain links TRBV24-1 with TRBJ2-1; TRBD2 agrees at 13 bases. CDR1 and CDR2 from the germline V gene are KGHDR and SFDVKD. The junction had 16 bases not matched to a gene; V was cut back by 4 bases and J by 2 bases. The CDR3 is made up of 21 amino acids.

This clonotype appeared many times. The V gene is TRBV28, the J gene TRBJ2-7, with D perhaps TRBD2 (6 bases). The CDR3 has 13 amino acids. The germline V gene has CDR1 MDHEN and CDR2 SYDVKM. V lost 2 bases to trimming and J lost 4 bases, with 9 bases between them. The CDR3 coding sequence is TGTGCCAGCAGTTTAACGGGGAGGTACGAGCAGTACTTC. Protein sequence: CASSLTGRYEQYF.

In this sample, this clonotype turned up many times. The V call is TRBV20-1, the J call TRBJ2-1; D unclear. Germline lookup yields CDR1 DFQATT and CDR2 SNEGSKA (reference sequence). This CDR3 has 12 residues. With 1 base removed from V and 9 bases from J, the gap between germline ends came to 10 bases. The CDR3 nucleotides are TGCAGTGCTAGAGTCAAACTGGCTGAGCAGTTCTTC. Protein sequence: CSARVKLAEQFF.

The table lists this clonotype with many counts. This sequence joins TRBV20-1 and TRBJ2-3; TRBD2 agrees at 11 bases. The CDR3 runs 14 residues. In germline, CDR1 is DFQATT, CDR2 SNEGSKA (reference sequence). Germline trimming cut 6 bases from V and 1 base from J; bases unmatched to any gene: 3. Here the CDR3 reads CSAPTSGGTDTQYF. In DNA, the CDR3 is TGCAGTGCGCCGACTAGCGGGGGCACAGATACGCAGTATTTT.

The chain uses TRBV4-1 and TRBJ2-2; possibly TRBD1 or TRBD2 for D (5 bases each). Germline V gene sequence: CDR1 MGHRA, CDR2 YSYEKL. This CDR3 has 13 amino acids. The V gene lost 4 bases and the J gene lost 6 bases, with 9 bases spanning the gap. CDR3 sequence (DNA): TGCGCCAGCAGCCCCAGGGAGTCCGGGGAGCTGTTTTTT. Translating gives CASSPRESGELFF.

This clonotype was counted at least ten times. The gene calls are TRBV18 and TRBJ2-5; 9 nucleotides line up with TRBD1. This CDR3 is 15 amino acids long. Unmatched junction bases numbered 6, after V lost 3 bases and J lost 4 bases. CDR1 and CDR2 from the germline V gene are KGHSH and LQKENI. CDR3 DNA sequence: TGTGCCAGCTCACCTACTGGACAGGGGATAGAGACCCAGTACTTC. It yields the protein CASSPTGQGIETQYF.

This clonotype came up many times. The chain uses TRBV12-3 or TRBV12-4 and TRBJ2-7; 12 bases match TRBD2. This CDR3 is built from 16 residues. V lost 2 bases to trimming and J lost 4 bases; unmatched junction nucleotides: 6. The CDR3 loop reads CASSLKKTSGSYEQYF. The CDR3 coding sequence is TGTGCCAGCAGTTTAAAAAAGACTAGCGGGAGTTACGAGCAGTACTTC.

This clonotype showed up many times. The chain couples TRBV20-1 to TRBJ2-3; possibly TRBD2 for D (6 bases). CDR1 is DFQATT and CDR2 is SNEGSKA in the germline V gene (reference sequence). The CDR3 covers 14 residues. Trimming pared 3 bases from V and 2 bases from J, leaving 12 bases between. The CDR3 protein is CSASYGRTTDTQYF. DNA of the CDR3: TGCAGTGCTAGTTACGGGAGAACCACAGATACGCAGTATTTT.

This clonotype showed up many times. This chain links TRBV5-1 with TRBJ2-5, with 7 bases that match TRBD2. Germline loops: CDR1 SGHRS, CDR2 YFSETQ. Trimming took 0 bases from V and 2 from J; bases not matched to a gene: 4. This CDR3 is 15 amino acids long. The CDR3 nucleotides read TGCGCCAGCAGCTTGGTACCAGCGGGGCAAGAGACCCAGTACTTC. Its protein is CASSLVPAGQETQYF.

The table lists this clonotype with many counts. The chain recombines TRBV12-3 or TRBV12-4 with TRBJ2-5, with TRBD2 matching over 8 bases. CDR3 length: 15 amino acids. J was trimmed by 5 bases and V by 6 bases; bases with no gene match: 11. In DNA, the CDR3 is TGTGCCAGCAGACGGGGGGGCGCAAGCGGGGAGACCCAGTACTTC. Translating it yields CASRRGGASGETQYF.

At least ten counts were recorded for this clonotype. The J gene is TRBJ2-7, the V gene TRBV6-4, with TRBD2 matching over 10 bases. CDR3 length equals 18 residues. V lost 7 bases to trimming and J lost 3 bases; unmatched junction nucleotides: 18. CDR1 is MRHNA and CDR2 is SNTAGT in the germline V gene. DNA of the CDR3: TGTGCCAGCACCCTTTGGAGAACTAGCGGGATCCACTTCTACGAGCAGTACTTC. This translates into CASTLWRTSGIHFYEQYF.

Many counts were recorded for this clonotype. The chain links TRBV5-1 to TRBJ1-6; 7 positions match TRBD1. V trimming: 1 base; J trimming: 10 bases; junction bases outside the gene matches: 8. CDR1 is SGHRS and CDR2 is YFSETQ in the germline V gene. The CDR3 loop spans 15 amino acids. The CDR3 spells CASSLRQGVGSPLHF. The CDR3 region has the DNA TGCGCCAGCAGCTTGCGACAGGGAGTCGGGTCACCCCTCCACTTT.

In its sample, this clonotype was seen once. Relative to the germline gene, one junction end is altered; a read error may explain this. This chain connects TRBV20-1 to TRBJ2-3, with a weak D call TRBD1 (8 bases). The CDR3 consists of 14 residues. Germline V CDR1 and CDR2: DFQATT, SNEGSKA (reference sequence). The CDR3 DNA is TGCAGTGCTGGACAGGGCGGGAGAACAGATATGCAGTATTTT. It translates to CSAGQGGRTDMQYF.

This clonotype was counted at least ten times. For the CDR3, the DNA is TGTGCCAGCACCGTAGCGGACCTTCAAGAGACCCAGTACTTC. Translating it yields CASTVADLQETQYF. The V gene is TRBV12-3 or TRBV12-4, the J gene TRBJ2-5; D might be TRBD2 (6 bases). The CDR3 runs 14 residues. V lost 7 bases, J lost 2 bases, and 14 bases lay in between.

This clonotype occurred many times. This chain connects TRBV12-3 or TRBV12-4 to TRBJ2-7; the D call may be TRBD1 or TRBD2 (5 bases each). The CDR3 runs 15 residues. Trimming took 1 base from V and 2 from J, leaving 12 bases between them. The CDR3 region has the DNA TGTGCCAGCAGTTTAGGAGGGGACCCAACCTACGAGCAGTACTTC. It yields the protein CASSLGGDPTYEQYF.

The rearrangement joins TRBV29-1 to TRBJ2-7, with TRBD1 identical over 10 bases. The CDR3 totals 13 residues. Germline V gene lookup returns CDR1 SQVTM and CDR2 ANQGSEA. Trimming took 7 bases from V and 1 from J; bases not matched to a gene: 4. The CDR3 protein is CSARQGASYEQYF. CDR3 in DNA: TGCAGCGCGAGACAGGGGGCATCCTACGAGCAGTACTTC.

This clonotype was found many times. The chain uses TRBV15 and TRBJ1-4; TRBD1 is a possible D gene (6 bases). The ends were cut back, 9 bases at V and 5 bases at J, with 10 bases in the middle. CDR3 length equals 12 residues. The germline CDR1 and CDR2 sequences are LNHNV and YYDKDF (reference sequence). The CDR3 sequence: CATGGQNEKLFF. The CDR3 DNA is TGTGCCACAGGGGGGCAGAATGAAAAACTGTTTTTT.

This clonotype has a count of ten or more. The rearrangement links TRBV20-1 to TRBJ2-4; no firm D call. The length of the CDR3 is 13 residues. The germline CDR1 and CDR2 sequences are DFQATT and SNEGSKA (reference sequence). Deletions cut 5 bases from V and 0 bases from J, with 8 bases between. CDR3: CSAGRTAKNIQYF. The CDR3 DNA sequence: TGCAGTGCTGGAAGGACAGCCAAAAACATTCAGTACTTC.

Ten or more counts support this clonotype. The V and J genes are TRBV12-3 or TRBV12-4 and TRBJ1-3, with D uncertain. CDR3 length equals 12 residues. Trimming pared 4 bases from V and 3 bases from J, leaving 4 bases between. As DNA, the CDR3 is TGTGCCAGCAGTTATAGTGGAAACACCATATATTTT. Protein product: CASSYSGNTIYF.

CDR3 loop: CASGGPSVYNEQFF. The CDR3 DNA follows: TGTGCCAGCGGGGGACCATCGGTCTACAATGAGCAGTTCTTC. The chain couples TRBV27 to TRBJ2-1, with D perhaps being TRBD1 or TRBD2 (5 bases each). This CDR3 contains 14 residues. Trimming took off 8 bases at V and 3 bases at J, with 14 bases between the two ends. Germline V gene data show CDR1 as MNHEY and CDR2 as SMNVEV (reference sequence).

This clonotype came up many times. The chain has TRBV12-3 or TRBV12-4 and TRBJ1-5, with TRBD1 matching over 9 bases. V dropped 5 bases and J dropped 2; count of bases not matched to a gene: 1. The CDR3 sequence is 14 residues long. The CDR3 DNA follows: TGTGCCAGCAGTAGGACAGGGGGCAATCAGCCCCAGCATTTT. This encodes CASSRTGGNQPQHF.

This clonotype was observed at least ten times. The chain employs TRBV24-1 and TRBJ2-1, with D uncertain. The CDR3 has 12 residues. V was pared by 7 bases and J by 7 bases, with 10 bases between. Germline V lookup: CDR1 KGHDR, CDR2 SFDVKD. In DNA, the CDR3 is TGTGCCACCAGAGGGTTAAAGAATGAGCAGTTCTTC. This translates into CATRGLKNEQFF.

This clonotype was seen ten or more times. The genes are TRBV27 and TRBJ2-7; maybe TRBD2 (5 bases). CDR3 length: 14 amino acids. Trimming removed 2 bases at V and 3 bases at J, with 11 bases between. Germline CDR1 and CDR2: MNHEY and SMNVEV (reference sequence). For the CDR3, the DNA is TGTGCCAGCAGTTTAAATGGCGGACTCTACGAGCAGTACTTC. It codes for CASSLNGGLYEQYF.

V is TRBV20-1 and J is TRBJ1-5; D gene unclear. Trimming pared 4 bases from V and 2 bases from J, leaving 9 bases between. This CDR3 has 13 amino acids. CDR1 is DFQATT, CDR2 SNEGSKA, per germline (reference sequence). CDR3 sequence reads: CSAKGSRNQPQHF. The CDR3 DNA reads as TGCAGTGCTAAAGGCAGCCGCAATCAGCCCCAGCATTTT.

The chain couples TRBV20-1 to TRBJ2-2, with 9 bases fitting TRBD1. With 6 bases clipped from V and 4 bases from J, the junction kept 3 bases outside the gene matches. This CDR3 is built from 13 residues. Germline loops: CDR1 DFQATT, CDR2 SNEGSKA (reference sequence). In nucleotides, the CDR3 is TGCAGTGCGCCGACAGGGGGCACCGGGGAGCTGTTTTTT. Its protein is CSAPTGGTGELFF.

This clonotype was counted many times. The chain uses TRBV4-1 and TRBJ2-1; a weak D match, TRBD2 (7 bases). From germline, CDR1 is MGHRA and CDR2 YSYEKL. CDR3 length: 14 amino acids. The V end lost 5 bases, the J end lost 1 base, and 9 bases lay between the germline ends. The CDR3 reads CASSRGGSYNEQFF. The DNA for the CDR3 is TGCGCCAGCAGCAGGGGGGGTTCCTACAATGAGCAGTTCTTC.

This clonotype was detected ten times or more. The V gene is TRBV5-1, the J gene TRBJ2-7; the D gene is possibly TRBD2 (6 bases). V lost 3 bases, J lost 3 bases, and 10 bases lay in between. CDR3 length equals 13 residues. The germline V gene encodes CDR1 SGHRS and CDR2 YFSETQ. CDR3 sequence (DNA): TGCGCCAGCAGCTCGGTGGGGGGCTACGAGCAGTACTTC. Residues: CASSSVGGYEQYF.

The rearrangement uses TRBV5-1 and TRBJ2-7, with TRBD2 matching over 11 bases. V shed 4 bases, J shed 5 bases, and the junction held 5 bases outside the gene matches. The CDR3 has 14 residues. Germline values: CDR1 SGHRS, CDR2 YFSETQ. The chain's CDR3 is CASSHRLAGNEQYF. The CDR3 region has the DNA TGCGCCAGCAGCCACCGACTAGCGGGAAACGAGCAGTACTTC.

This clonotype was detected many times. The rearrangement uses TRBV20-1 and TRBJ2-7; a possible D gene is TRBD2 (6 bases). V was clipped by 4 bases and J by 1 base, with 11 bases between them. This CDR3 comprises 13 residues. Germline-derived CDR1 and CDR2 are DFQATT and SNEGSKA (reference sequence). This CDR3 reads CSAKWDSSYEQYF. The CDR3 coding sequence is TGCAGTGCTAAATGGGACTCATCCTACGAGCAGTACTTC.